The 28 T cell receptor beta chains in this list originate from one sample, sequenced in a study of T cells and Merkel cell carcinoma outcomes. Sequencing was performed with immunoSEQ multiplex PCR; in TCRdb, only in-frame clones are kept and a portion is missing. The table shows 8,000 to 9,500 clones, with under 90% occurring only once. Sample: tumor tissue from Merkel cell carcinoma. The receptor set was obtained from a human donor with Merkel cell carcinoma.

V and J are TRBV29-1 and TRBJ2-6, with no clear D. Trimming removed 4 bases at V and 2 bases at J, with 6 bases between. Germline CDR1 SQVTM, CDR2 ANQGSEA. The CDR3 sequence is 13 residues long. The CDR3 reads CSVGATGANVLTF. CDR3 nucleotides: TGCAGCGTTGGGGCCACTGGGGCCAACGTCCTGACTTTC. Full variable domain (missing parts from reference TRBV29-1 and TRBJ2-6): SAVISQKPSRDICQRGTSLTIQCQVDSQVTMMFWYRQQPGQSLTLIATANQGSEATYESGFVIDKFPISRPNLTFSTLTVSNMSPEDSSIYLCSVGATGANVLTFGAGSRLTVL.

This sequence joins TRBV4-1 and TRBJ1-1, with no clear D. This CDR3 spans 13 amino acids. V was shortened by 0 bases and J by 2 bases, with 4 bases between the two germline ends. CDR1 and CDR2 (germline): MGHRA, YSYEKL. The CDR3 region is CASSQDRNTEAFF. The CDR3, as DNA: TGCGCCAGCAGCCAAGACAGAAACACTGAAGCTTTCTTT.

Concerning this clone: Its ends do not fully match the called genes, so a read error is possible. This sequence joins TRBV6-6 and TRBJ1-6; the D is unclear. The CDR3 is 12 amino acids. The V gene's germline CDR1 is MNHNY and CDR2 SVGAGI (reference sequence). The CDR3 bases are TGTGCCATCGGAGGTCAGGTTTCACCCCTTCACTTT. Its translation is CAIGGQVSPLHF.

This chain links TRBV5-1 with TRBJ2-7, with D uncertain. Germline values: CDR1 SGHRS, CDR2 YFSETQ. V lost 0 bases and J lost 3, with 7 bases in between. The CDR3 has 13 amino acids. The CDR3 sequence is CASSLEGIYEQYF. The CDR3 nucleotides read TGCGCCAGCAGCTTGGAAGGGATCTACGAGCAGTACTTC.

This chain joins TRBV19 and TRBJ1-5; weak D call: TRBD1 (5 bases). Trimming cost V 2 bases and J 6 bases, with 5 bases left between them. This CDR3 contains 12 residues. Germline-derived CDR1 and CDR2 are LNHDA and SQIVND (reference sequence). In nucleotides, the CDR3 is TGTGCCAGTAGTATACAGGGTCAGCCCCAGCATTTT. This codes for CASSIQGQPQHF.

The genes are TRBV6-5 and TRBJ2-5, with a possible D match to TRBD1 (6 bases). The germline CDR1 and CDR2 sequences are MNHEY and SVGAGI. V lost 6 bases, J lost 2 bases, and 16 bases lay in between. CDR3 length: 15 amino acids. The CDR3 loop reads CASRNRVGTQETQYF. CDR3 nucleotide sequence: TGTGCCAGCAGGAACAGGGTCGGGACACAAGAGACCCAGTACTTC.

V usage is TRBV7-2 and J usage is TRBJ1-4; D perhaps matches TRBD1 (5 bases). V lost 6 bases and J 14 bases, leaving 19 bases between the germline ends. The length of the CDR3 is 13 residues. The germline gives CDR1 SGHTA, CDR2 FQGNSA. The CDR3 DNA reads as TGTGCCAGCAGTCACGGCTGGGGGAGTTCGCTGTTTTTT. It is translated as CASSHGWGSSLFF.

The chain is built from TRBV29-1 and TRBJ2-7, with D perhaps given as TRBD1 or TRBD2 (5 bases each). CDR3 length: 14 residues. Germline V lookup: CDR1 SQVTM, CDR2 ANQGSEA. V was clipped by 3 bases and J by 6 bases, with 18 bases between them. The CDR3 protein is CSVEGGDAGIEQYF. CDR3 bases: TGCAGCGTTGAGGGTGGGGACGCCGGGATCGAGCAGTACTTC.

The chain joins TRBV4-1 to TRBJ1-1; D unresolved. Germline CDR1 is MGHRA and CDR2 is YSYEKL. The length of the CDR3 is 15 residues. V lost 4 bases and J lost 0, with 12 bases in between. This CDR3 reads CASSLPGDMNTEAFF. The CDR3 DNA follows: TGCGCCAGCAGCCTCCCTGGGGATATGAACACTGAAGCTTTCTTT.

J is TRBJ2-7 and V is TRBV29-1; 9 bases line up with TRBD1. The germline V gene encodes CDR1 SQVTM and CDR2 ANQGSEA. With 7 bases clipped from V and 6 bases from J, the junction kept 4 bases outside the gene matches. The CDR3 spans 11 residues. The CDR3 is CSGWTGVEQYF. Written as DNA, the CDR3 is TGCAGCGGGTGGACAGGGGTCGAGCAGTACTTC.

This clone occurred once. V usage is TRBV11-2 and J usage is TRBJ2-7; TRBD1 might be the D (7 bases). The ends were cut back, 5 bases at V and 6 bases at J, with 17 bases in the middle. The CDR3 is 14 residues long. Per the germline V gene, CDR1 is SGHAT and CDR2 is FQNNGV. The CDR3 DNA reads TGTGCCAGCAGCGCTGCGGGGCCAGGGGGCGAGCAGTACTTC. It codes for CASSAAGPGGEQYF.

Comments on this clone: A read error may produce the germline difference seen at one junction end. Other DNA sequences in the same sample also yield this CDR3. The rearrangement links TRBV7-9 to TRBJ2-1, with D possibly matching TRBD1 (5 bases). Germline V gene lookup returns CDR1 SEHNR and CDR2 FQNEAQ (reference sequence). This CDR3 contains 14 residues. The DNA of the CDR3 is TGTGCCAGCAGTTTAGGGGCAAGACTCTCTGAGCAGTTCTTC. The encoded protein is CASSLGARLSEQFF.

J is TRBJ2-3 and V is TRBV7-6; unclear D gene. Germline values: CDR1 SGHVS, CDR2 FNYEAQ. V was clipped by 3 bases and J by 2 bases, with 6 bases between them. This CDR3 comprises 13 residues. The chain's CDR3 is CASSLGYTDTQYF. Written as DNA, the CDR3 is TGTGCCAGCAGCTTGGGGTACACAGATACGCAGTATTTT. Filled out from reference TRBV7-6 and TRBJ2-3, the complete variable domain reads GAGVSQSPRYKVTKRGQDVALRCDPISGHVSLYWYRQALGQGPEFLTYFNYEAQQDKSGLPNDRFSAERPEGSISTLTIQRTEQRDSAMYRCASSLGYTDTQYFGPGTRLTVL.

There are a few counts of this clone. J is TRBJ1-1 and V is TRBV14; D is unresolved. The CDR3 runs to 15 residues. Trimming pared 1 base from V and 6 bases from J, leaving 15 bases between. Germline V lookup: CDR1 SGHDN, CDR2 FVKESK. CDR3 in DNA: TGTGCCAGCAGCCAAGTTTACGTGGGGAGGGCTGAAGCTTTCTTT. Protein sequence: CASSQVYVGRAEAFF. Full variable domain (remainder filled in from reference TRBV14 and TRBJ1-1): EAGVTQFPSHSVIEKGQTVTLRCDPISGHDNLYWYRRVMGKEIKFLLHFVKESKQDESGMPNNRFLAERTGGTYSTLKVQPAELEDSGVYFCASSQVYVGRAEAFFGQGTRLTVV.

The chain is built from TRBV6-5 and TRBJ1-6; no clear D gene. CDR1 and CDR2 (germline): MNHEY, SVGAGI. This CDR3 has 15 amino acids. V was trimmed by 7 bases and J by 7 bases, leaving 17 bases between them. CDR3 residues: CASTHEEGRNSPLHF. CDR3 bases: TGTGCCAGCACCCACGAGGAGGGTCGGAATTCACCCCTCCACTTT.

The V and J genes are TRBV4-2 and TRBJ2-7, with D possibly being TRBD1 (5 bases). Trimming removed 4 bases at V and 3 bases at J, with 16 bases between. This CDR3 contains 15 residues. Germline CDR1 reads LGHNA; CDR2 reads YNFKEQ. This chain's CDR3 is CASSPNSRGVYEQYF. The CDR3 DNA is TGTGCCAGCAGCCCCAATAGTAGGGGTGTCTACGAGCAGTACTTC.

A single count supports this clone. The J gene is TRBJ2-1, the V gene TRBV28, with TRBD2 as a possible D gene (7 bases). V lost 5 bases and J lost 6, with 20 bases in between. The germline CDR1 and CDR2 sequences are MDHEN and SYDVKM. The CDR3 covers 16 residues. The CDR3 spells CASSTRFGGGPNEQFF. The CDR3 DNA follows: TGTGCCAGCAGTACACGATTTGGGGGGGGCCCCAATGAGCAGTTCTTC.

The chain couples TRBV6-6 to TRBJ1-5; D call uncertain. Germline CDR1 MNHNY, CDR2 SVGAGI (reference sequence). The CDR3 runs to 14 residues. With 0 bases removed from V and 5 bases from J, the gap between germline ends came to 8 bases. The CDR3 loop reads CASSYSGYDQPQHF. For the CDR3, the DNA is TGTGCCAGCAGTTACTCGGGATATGATCAGCCCCAGCATTTT.

Written as DNA, the CDR3 is TGTGCCAGCAGCTTAGTCCCCCAAGGCGAGCAGTACTTC. It translates to CASSLVPQGEQYF. The genes are TRBV7-9 and TRBJ2-7; D unclear. CDR1 and CDR2 (germline): SEHNR, FQNEAQ (reference sequence). The ends were cut back, 1 base at V and 6 bases at J, with 10 bases in the middle. The CDR3 has 13 residues. Supplemented by reference TRBV7-9 and TRBJ2-7, the full variable domain reads DTGVSQNPRHKITKRGQNVTFRCDPISEHNRLYWYRQTLGQGPEFLTYFQNEAQLEKSRLLSDRFSAERPKGSFSTLEIQRTEQGDSAMYLCASSLVPQGEQYFGPGTRLTVT.

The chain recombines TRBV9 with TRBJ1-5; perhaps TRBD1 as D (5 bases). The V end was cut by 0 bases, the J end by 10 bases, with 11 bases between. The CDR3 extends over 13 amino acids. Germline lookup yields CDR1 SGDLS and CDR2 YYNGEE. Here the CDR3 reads CASSVEAGTPQHF. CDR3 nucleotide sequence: TGTGCCAGCAGCGTAGAGGCAGGGACCCCCCAGCATTTT.

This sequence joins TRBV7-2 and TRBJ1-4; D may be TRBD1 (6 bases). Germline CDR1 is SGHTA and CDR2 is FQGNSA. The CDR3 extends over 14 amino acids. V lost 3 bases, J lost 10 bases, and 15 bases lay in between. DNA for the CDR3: TGTGCCAGCAGCTTTACCGCAGGGGAAGGAAAACTGTTTTTT. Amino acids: CASSFTAGEGKLFF.

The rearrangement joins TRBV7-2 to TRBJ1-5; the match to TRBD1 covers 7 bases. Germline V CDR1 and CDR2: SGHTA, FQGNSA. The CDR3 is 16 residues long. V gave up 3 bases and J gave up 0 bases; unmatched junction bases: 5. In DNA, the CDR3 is TGTGCCAGCAGCTTCCTCGGGACAGATAGCAATCAGCCCCAGCATTTT. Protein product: CASSFLGTDSNQPQHF.

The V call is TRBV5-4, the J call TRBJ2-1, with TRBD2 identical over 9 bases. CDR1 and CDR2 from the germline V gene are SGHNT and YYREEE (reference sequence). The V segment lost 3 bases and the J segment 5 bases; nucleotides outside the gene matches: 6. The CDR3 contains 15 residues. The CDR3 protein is CASSSGSGGHNEQFF. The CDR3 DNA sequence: TGTGCCAGCAGCTCGGGTAGCGGGGGACACAATGAGCAGTTCTTC. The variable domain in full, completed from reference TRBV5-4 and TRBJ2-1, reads ETGVTQSPTHLIKTRGQQVTLRCSSQSGHNTVSWYQQALGQGPQFIFQYYREEENGRGNFPPRFSGLQFPNYSSELNVNALELDDSALYLCASSSGSGGHNEQFFGPGTRLTVL.

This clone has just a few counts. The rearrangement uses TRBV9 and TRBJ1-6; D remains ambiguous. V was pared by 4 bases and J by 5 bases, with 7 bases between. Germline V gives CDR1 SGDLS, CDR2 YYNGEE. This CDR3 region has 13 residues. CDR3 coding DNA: TGTGCCAGCAGCCGCAGGAATAATTCACCCCTCCACTTT. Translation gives CASSRRNNSPLHF.

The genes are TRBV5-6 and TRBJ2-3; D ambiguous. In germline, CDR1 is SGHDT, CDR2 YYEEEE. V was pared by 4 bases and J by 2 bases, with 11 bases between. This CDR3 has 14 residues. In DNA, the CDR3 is TGTGCCAGCAGCCTCAGGTCCGCCACAGATACGCAGTATTTT. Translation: CASSLRSATDTQYF.

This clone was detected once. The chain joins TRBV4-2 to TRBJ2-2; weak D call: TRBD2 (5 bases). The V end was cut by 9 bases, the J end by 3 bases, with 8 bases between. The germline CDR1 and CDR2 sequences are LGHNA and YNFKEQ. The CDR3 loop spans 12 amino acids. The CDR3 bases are TGTGCCAGTCGGGGAGACACCGGGGAGCTGTTTTTT. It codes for CASRGDTGELFF.

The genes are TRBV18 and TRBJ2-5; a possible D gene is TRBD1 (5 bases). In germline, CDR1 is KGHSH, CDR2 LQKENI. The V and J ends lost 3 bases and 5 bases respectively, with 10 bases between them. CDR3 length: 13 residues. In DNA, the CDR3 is TGTGCCAGCTCACCGTCCAGGGCGGAGACCCAGTACTTC. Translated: CASSPSRAETQYF. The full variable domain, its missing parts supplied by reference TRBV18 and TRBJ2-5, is NAGVMQNPRHLVRRRGQEARLRCSPMKGHSHVYWYRQLPEEGLKFMVYLQKENIIDESGMPKERFSAEFPKEGPSILRIQQVVRGDSAAYFCASSPSRAETQYFGPGTRLLVL.

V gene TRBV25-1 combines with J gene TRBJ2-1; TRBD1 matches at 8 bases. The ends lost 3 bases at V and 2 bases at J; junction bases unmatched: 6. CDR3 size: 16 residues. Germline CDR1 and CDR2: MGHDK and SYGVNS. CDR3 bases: TGTGCCAGCAGTGACCCCGGACAGGGAGCCTACAATGAGCAGTTCTTC. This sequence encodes CASSDPGQGAYNEQFF.